Each of the 24 T cell receptor beta chains below was sequenced from the same sample in a study of a mutant IDH1 vaccine in newly diagnosed glioma. Method: immunoSEQ multiplex PCR; TCRdb's copy keeps in-frame clones and lacks some. The sample has tens of thousands of clones, approximately 79% seen once. Their specific antigens are unknown. The time point: week 11, during vaccination. What each vaccine dose contained was 300 ug of mutant IDH1 20-mer peptide, accompanied by topical imiquimod. The specimen was PBMCs, collected from a glioma patient whose treatment included an IDH1 peptide vaccine. These receptors were obtained from a man aged 35 to 55 with glioma.

The rearrangement joins TRBV15 to TRBJ2-3, with 10 bases fitting TRBD2. Germline V gene sequence: CDR1 LNHNV, CDR2 YYDKDF (reference sequence). The CDR3 extends over 17 amino acids. Trimming took 2 bases from V and 0 from J; bases not matched to a gene: 5. CDR3: CATSRPTSGSSTDTQYF. Here the CDR3 DNA reads TGTGCCACCAGCAGACCGACTAGCGGGTCTAGCACAGATACGCAGTATTTT.

The chain carries TRBV6-5 and TRBJ1-2, with D possibly matching TRBD1 (5 bases). V shed 8 bases and J shed 6 bases, with 22 bases lying between them. The germline V gene encodes CDR1 MNHEY and CDR2 SVGAGI. The CDR3 has 15 amino acids. The CDR3 DNA is TGTGCCAGCTTCGCAGACGCCCGAGGGGCCCATGGCTACACCTTC. Amino acids: CASFADARGAHGYTF.

Regarding this clone: Mismatch with germline at one junction end may stem from a read error. The chain uses TRBV7-9 and TRBJ2-3, with D unclear. CDR1 is SEHNR, CDR2 FQNEAQ, per germline (reference sequence). The CDR3 consists of 19 residues. The CDR3 nucleotides are TGTGCCAGCAGTTTAGGACGTCCCTCCGGTTCACCGCCCACAGATACGCAGTATTTT. Translated: CASSLGRPSGSPPTDTQYF.

The J gene is TRBJ1-3, the V gene TRBV27; TRBD1 is a possible D gene (6 bases). Trimming took off 5 bases at V and 3 bases at J, with 14 bases between the two ends. CDR3 length: 15 amino acids. The germline gives CDR1 MNHEY, CDR2 SMNVEV (reference sequence). The CDR3 coding sequence is TGTGCCAGCAGTCTTCAGGGGAGGTTTGGAAACACCATATATTTT. This gives the protein CASSLQGRFGNTIYF.

J is TRBJ1-1 and V is TRBV29-1; TRBD1 agrees at 8 bases. V gave up 0 bases and J gave up 6 bases; unmatched junction bases: 9. This CDR3 is 15 amino acids long. CDR1 SQVTM and CDR2 ANQGSEA come from the germline V gene. The CDR3, as DNA: TGCAGCGTTGAAGATCGTCAGGGGGCGTGGGCTGAAGCTTTCTTT. The encoded protein is CSVEDRQGAWAEAFF.

This clone has just one count. The chain employs TRBV6-5 and TRBJ1-2; maybe TRBD1 (5 bases). Trimming removed 5 bases at V and 4 bases at J, with 14 bases between. This CDR3 region has 14 residues. Germline V CDR1 and CDR2: MNHEY, SVGAGI. As DNA, the CDR3 is TGTGCCAGCAGTGACAGCCCCCGAAGCTATGGCTACACCTTC. It specifies CASSDSPRSYGYTF.

The chain has TRBV29-1 and TRBJ2-1, with D tentatively TRBD1 or TRBD2 (5 bases each). CDR3 size: 14 residues. Germline V CDR1 and CDR2: SQVTM, ANQGSEA. CDR3 sequence reads: CTGVRDRLRNEQFF. The DNA for the CDR3 is TGCACGGGTGTCCGGGACCGCTTAAGGAATGAGCAGTTCTTC.

The V gene is TRBV29-1, the J gene TRBJ1-1, with 9 nucleotides matching TRBD1. Germline V lookup: CDR1 SQVTM, CDR2 ANQGSEA. The CDR3 covers 15 residues. Trimming cost V 5 bases and J 0 bases; bases outside gene matches: 7. CDR3 nucleotide sequence: TGCAGCGTTTCCCCGGGACAGGGTATGAACACTGAAGCTTTCTTT. Translating it yields CSVSPGQGMNTEAFF.

The chain couples TRBV10-1 to TRBJ2-2, with D hard to call. V was clipped by 2 bases and J by 2 bases, with 9 bases between them. The CDR3 contains 15 residues. Germline values: CDR1 WNHNN, CDR2 SYGVQD (reference sequence). The CDR3 sequence is CASSETGSNTGELFF. In DNA form, the CDR3 reads TGCGCCAGCAGTGAGACCGGGTCAAACACCGGGGAGCTGTTTTTT.

This clone was recorded a few times. The chain is built from TRBV11-3 and TRBJ2-2; TRBD2 agrees at 7 bases. Germline V gene sequence: CDR1 SGHNT, CDR2 YENEEA. Unmatched junction bases numbered 12, after V lost 2 bases and J lost 6 bases. This CDR3 has 17 amino acids. The CDR3: CASSLSGGNQKAGELFF. In DNA, the CDR3 is TGTGCCAGCAGCTTATCGGGGGGAAATCAGAAAGCCGGGGAGCTGTTTTTT.

This clone came up a few times. CDR3 residues: CASRPGQGDQPQHF. CDR3 nucleotides: TGCGCCAGCAGGCCAGGACAGGGGGACCAGCCCCAGCATTTT. V gene TRBV5-1 combines with J gene TRBJ1-5, with 10 positions matching TRBD1. This CDR3 has 14 amino acids. Trimming at V came to 5 bases and at J to 7 bases, leaving 6 bases not matched to a gene. The V gene's germline CDR1 is SGHRS and CDR2 YFSETQ.

The rearrangement links TRBV5-1 to TRBJ2-3, with 13 bases aligning to TRBD2. CDR1 is SGHRS and CDR2 is YFSETQ in the germline V gene. The CDR3 length is 17 residues. Trimming cost V 2 bases and J 4 bases; bases outside gene matches: 7. The DNA for the CDR3 is TGCGCCAGCAGCTTCGGACTAGCGGGAGAAGGGGCAGATACGCAGTATTTT. This encodes CASSFGLAGEGADTQYF.

The CDR3 is CASSVVAGGKETQYF. The CDR3 DNA is TGTGCCAGCAGTGTGGTAGCGGGAGGGAAAGAGACCCAGTACTTC. The rearrangement links TRBV2 to TRBJ2-5; TRBD2 aligns across 11 bases. The J segment lost 3 bases and the V segment lost 4 bases, leaving 4 bases of the junction unmatched. The CDR3 runs to 15 residues. Germline CDR1 and CDR2: SNHLY and FYNNEI. The variable domain in full, with the rest retrieved from reference TRBV2 and TRBJ2-5, is EPEVTQTPSHQVTQMGQEVILRCVPISNHLYFYWYRQILGQKVEFLVSFYNNEISEKSEIFDDQFSVERPDGSNFTLKIRSTKLEDSAMYFCASSVVAGGKETQYFGPGTRLLVL.

The J gene is TRBJ2-2, the V gene TRBV21-1; TRBD2 reflects the table's D call only, with no check against the DNA. TRBV21-1 is noted as a pseudogene. The CDR3 consists of 16 residues. The CDR3 DNA is TGTGCCAGCAGCCCCCGGAGGGGGGGGCCCACCGGGGAGCTGTTTTTT. Protein product: CASSPRRGGPTGELFF.

This clone was picked up a small number of times. The rearrangement links TRBV18 to TRBJ1-1; D gene ambiguous. Germline-derived CDR1 and CDR2 are KGHSH and LQKENI. This CDR3 is 16 amino acids long. Trimming cost V 0 bases and J 1 base, with 12 bases left between them. The CDR3 bases are TGTGCCAGCTCACCACCCAGCGGAGGAGCGAACACTGAAGCTTTCTTT. It is translated as CASSPPSGGANTEAFF.

This clone occurred a few times. This chain joins TRBV4-3 and TRBJ2-3; TRBD1 matches 9 bases. This CDR3 has 15 residues. V lost 4 bases, J lost 2 bases, and 4 bases stayed unmatched. Germline V gives CDR1 LGHNA, CDR2 YSLEER. The CDR3 sequence is CASSPGQGNTDTQYF. The CDR3 coding sequence is TGCGCCAGCAGCCCGGGACAGGGAAACACAGATACGCAGTATTTT.

This chain connects TRBV27 to TRBJ2-3; D may correspond to TRBD1 or TRBD2 (5 bases each). V was trimmed by 6 bases and J by 2 bases, leaving 15 bases between them. Germline V lookup: CDR1 MNHEY, CDR2 SMNVEV (reference sequence). CDR3 length: 15 amino acids. This CDR3 is CASRGLRDLTDTQYF. The DNA of the CDR3 is TGTGCCAGCAGGGGGTTGAGGGACCTCACAGATACGCAGTATTTT.

This chain joins TRBV11-3 and TRBJ1-3; D perhaps matches TRBD1 (5 bases). The CDR3 has 16 amino acids. The germline V and J ends were trimmed by 5 bases and 0 bases, with 14 bases remaining between them. Germline V gene lookup returns CDR1 SGHNT and CDR2 YENEEA. CDR3 sequence reads: CASSPIRDRSGNTIYF. The CDR3 DNA is TGTGCCAGCAGCCCGATAAGGGACCGCTCTGGAAACACCATATATTTT.

The rearrangement uses TRBV28 and TRBJ2-5; TRBD1 is a possible D gene (6 bases). In germline, CDR1 is MDHEN, CDR2 SYDVKM. There are 14 residues in the CDR3. The V end was cut by 7 bases, the J end by 1 base, with 13 bases between. Written as DNA, the CDR3 is TGTGCCAGCACCACGACAGGCCCCCAAGAGACCCAGTACTTC. Translated, it gives CASTTTGPQETQYF.

The chain recombines TRBV28 with TRBJ2-4; the D gene could be TRBD1 or TRBD2 (7 bases each). V gave up 7 bases and J gave up 0 bases, with 22 bases separating them. The germline V gene encodes CDR1 MDHEN and CDR2 SYDVKM. The CDR3 contains 18 residues. The CDR3 sequence: CASNGVRLRGGAKNIQYF. As DNA, the CDR3 is TGTGCCAGCAACGGGGTTCGCCTCAGGGGGGGAGCCAAAAACATTCAGTACTTC.

The chain is built from TRBV19 and TRBJ2-5; no firm D call. CDR1 LNHDA and CDR2 SQIVND come from the germline V gene (reference sequence). Deletions cut 0 bases from V and 1 base from J, with 9 bases between. This CDR3 has 15 residues. CDR3 amino acids: CASSIDTVFQETQYF. The CDR3 coding sequence is TGTGCCAGTAGTATAGATACAGTGTTCCAAGAGACCCAGTACTTC. Based on the CDR3 plus reference TRBV19 and TRBJ2-5, the full variable domain is DGGITQSPKYLFRKEGQNVTLSCEQNLNHDAMYWYRQDPGQGLRLIYYSQIVNDFQKGDIAEGYSVSREKKESFPLTVTSAQKNPTAFYLCASSIDTVFQETQYFGPGTRLLVL.

The chain recombines TRBV9 with TRBJ2-7, with unresolved D. Deletions cut 4 bases from V and 9 bases from J, with 23 bases between. Germline-derived CDR1 and CDR2 are SGDLS and YYNGEE. CDR3 length: 15 amino acids. The CDR3 protein is CASSPRVGSYERQYF. The CDR3 region has the DNA TGTGCCAGCAGCCCCCGGGTAGGTTCCTACGAGCGGCAGTACTTC.

The genes are TRBV6-5 and TRBJ1-1; D gene ambiguous. V was shortened by 7 bases and J by 7 bases, with 13 bases between the two germline ends. The CDR3 extends over 12 amino acids. From germline, CDR1 is MNHEY and CDR2 SVGAGI. The CDR3 coding sequence is TGTGCCAGCACCCGATCCTCCGGTGAAGCTTTCTTT. It translates to CASTRSSGEAFF.

The CDR3, as DNA: TGCGCCAGCAGCTTGGTTACTAACCTAGCGGGATTCACAGATACGCAGTATTTT. Encoded protein: CASSLVTNLAGFTDTQYF. The chain combines TRBV5-1 with TRBJ2-3; TRBD2 matches 9 bases. Germline assignment: CDR1 SGHRS and CDR2 YFSETQ. J was trimmed by 2 bases and V by 0 bases; bases with no gene match: 10. This CDR3 is 18 amino acids long.